The sequence of this T cell receptor beta chain was determined in a study of a mutant IDH1 vaccine in newly diagnosed glioma. About the research overall: Once 4-6 weeks had passed after radiotherapy alone, vaccination started, or it started with temozolomide cycles.

CDR1 SNHLY and CDR2 FYNNEI come from the germline V gene. V was trimmed by 1 base and J by 15 bases, leaving 13 bases between them. This CDR3 has 12 amino acids. The repertoire was sequenced with immunoSEQ multiplex PCR; TCRdb's copy has only in-frame clones and lacks some. The sample has 53,000 or so clones, roughly 80% seen once. Time point meaning: week 35, safety follow-up. In the vaccine, a single dose held 300 ug of the mutant IDH1 20-mer peptide, along with topical imiquimod. The donor cohort comprised cases of new WHO grade 3 or 4 IDH1-mutant, ATRX-lost astrocytoma. On this clone itself: Its matching antigen is unknown.

The chain uses TRBV2 and TRBJ2-1; D remains ambiguous. The specimen comprised PBMCs, sampled from a glioma patient whose treatment included an IDH1 peptide vaccine. The TCR comes from a man in his forties with glioma. The CDR3 nucleotides read TGTGCCAGCAGTGAAGGTGGGCGTTGGAGGTTCTTC. Protein sequence: CASSEGGRWRFF.